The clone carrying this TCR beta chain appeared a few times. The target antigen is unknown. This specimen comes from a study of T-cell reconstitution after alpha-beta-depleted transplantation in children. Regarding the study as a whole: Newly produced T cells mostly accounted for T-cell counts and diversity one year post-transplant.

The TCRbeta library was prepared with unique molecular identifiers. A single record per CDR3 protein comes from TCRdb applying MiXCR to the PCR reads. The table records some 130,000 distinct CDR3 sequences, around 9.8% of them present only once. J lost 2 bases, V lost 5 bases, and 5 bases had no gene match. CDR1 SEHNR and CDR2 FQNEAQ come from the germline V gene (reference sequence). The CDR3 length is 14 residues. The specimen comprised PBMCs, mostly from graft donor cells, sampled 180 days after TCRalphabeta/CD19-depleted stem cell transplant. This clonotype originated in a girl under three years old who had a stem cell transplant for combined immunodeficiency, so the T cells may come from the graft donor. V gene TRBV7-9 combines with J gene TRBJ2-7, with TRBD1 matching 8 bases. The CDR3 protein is CASSRRTGTYEQYF. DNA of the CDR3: TGTGCCAGCAGCCGCCGGACAGGGACCTACGAGCAGTACTTC.